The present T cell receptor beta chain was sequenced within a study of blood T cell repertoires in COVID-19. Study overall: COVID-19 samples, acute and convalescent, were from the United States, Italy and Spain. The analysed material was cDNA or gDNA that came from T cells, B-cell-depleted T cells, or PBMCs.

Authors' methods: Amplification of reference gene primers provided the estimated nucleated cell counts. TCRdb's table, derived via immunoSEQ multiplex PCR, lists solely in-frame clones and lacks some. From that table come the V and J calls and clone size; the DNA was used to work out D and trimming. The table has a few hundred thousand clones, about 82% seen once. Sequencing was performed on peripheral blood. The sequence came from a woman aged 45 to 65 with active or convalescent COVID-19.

The CDR3 sequence: CASSLPRGDYTF. For the CDR3, the DNA is TGTGCCAGCAGCCTCCCTCGCGGGGACTACACCTTC. The chain uses TRBV7-9 and TRBJ1-2; no firm D call. CDR3 size: 12 residues. Germline V gives CDR1 SEHNR, CDR2 FQNEAQ (reference sequence). The V end lost 5 bases, the J end lost 10 bases, and 14 bases lay between the germline ends.